Presented here are 24 T cell receptor beta chains from one specimen sequenced in a study of cytomegalovirus exposure and HLA in healthy donors. Repertoires were generated with immunoSEQ multiplex PCR, while TCRdb's copy carries only in-frame clones and drops some. This table holds 200,000 or so clones, around 90% found once. The sample comprised PBMCs. These receptors all stem from a woman between 18 and 30 years old in good health and CMV-seronegative.

The chain has TRBV29-1 and TRBJ2-1; 13 nucleotides agree with TRBD2. Germline CDR1 reads SQVTM; CDR2 reads ANQGSEA. Unmatched junction bases numbered 8, after V lost 7 bases and J lost 8 bases. This CDR3 is built from 14 residues. CDR3 protein: CSAETSGRSYEQFF. The CDR3 region has the DNA TGCAGCGCTGAGACTAGCGGGAGGTCCTATGAGCAGTTCTTC.

The rearrangement uses TRBV28 and TRBJ2-7; D is perhaps TRBD1 (5 bases). CDR1 and CDR2 (germline): MDHEN, SYDVKM. Trimming pared 7 bases from V and 4 bases from J, leaving 20 bases between. The CDR3 totals 15 residues. The CDR3 loop is CASTVPGMTYYEQYF. The CDR3 DNA follows: TGTGCCAGCACCGTGCCAGGGATGACTTATTACGAGCAGTACTTC. Full variable domain (remainder filled in from reference TRBV28 and TRBJ2-7): DVKVTQSSRYLVKRTGEKVFLECVQDMDHENMFWYRQDPGLGLRLIYFSYDVKMKEKGDIPEGYSVSREKKERFSLILESASTNQTSMYLCASTVPGMTYYEQYFGPGTRLTVT.

The J gene is TRBJ1-6, the V gene TRBV5-4; tentatively, D is TRBD1 (5 bases). CDR1 is SGHNT, CDR2 YYREEE, per germline (reference sequence). The CDR3 is 14 amino acids. Trimming took 1 base from V and 10 from J, leaving 12 bases between them. The CDR3 bases are TGTGCCAGCAGCTTGAGGGGTACCGGGTCACCCCTCCACTTT. Encoded protein: CASSLRGTGSPLHF.

The genes are TRBV9 and TRBJ2-7, with a tentative D call TRBD1 (6 bases). This CDR3 region has 13 residues. Trimming took 0 bases from V and 8 from J, leaving 12 bases between them. CDR1 is SGDLS and CDR2 is YYNGEE in the germline V gene. The CDR3 bases are TGTGCCAGCAGCGTAGACAGGGTGGATCAGCAGTACTTC. The encoded protein is CASSVDRVDQQYF.

A single count supports this clone. V usage is TRBV23-1 and J usage is TRBJ1-5; D might be TRBD1 (5 bases). TRBV23-1 is flagged as an ORF with uncertain function. V lost 4 bases and J 0 bases, leaving 13 bases between the germline ends. The CDR3 loop spans 16 amino acids. CDR3 in DNA: TGCGCCAGCAGTCGTAGGCGGACAAATAGCAATCAGCCCCAGCATTTT. Translated, it gives CASSRRRTNSNQPQHF.

This chain links TRBV4-1 with TRBJ2-7; TRBD2 is a possible D gene (5 bases). V lost 0 bases and J 2 bases, leaving 11 bases between the germline ends. Germline V lookup: CDR1 MGHRA, CDR2 YSYEKL. The CDR3 is made up of 15 amino acids. This CDR3 reads CASSQEEGSPYEQYF. CDR3 sequence (DNA): TGCGCCAGCAGCCAAGAAGAGGGAAGTCCCTACGAGCAGTACTTC.

This chain connects TRBV5-6 to TRBJ2-3; D uncertain. Germline lookup yields CDR1 SGHDT and CDR2 YYEEEE. Between the trimmed V and J ends, which lost 4 bases and 4 bases, there was a span of 10 bases. The CDR3 is 13 residues long. In nucleotides, the CDR3 is TGTGCCAGCAGCCCTAGTCTAGCAGATACGCAGTATTTT. This translates into CASSPSLADTQYF.

In its sample, this clone was seen once. J is TRBJ1-1 and V is TRBV12-1. TRBV12-1 is annotated as a pseudogene. This CDR3 is built from 15 residues. CDR3 residues: CASSPRRLPNTEAFF. The CDR3 nucleotides read TGTGCCAGCAGCCCCCGGCGGCTTCCGAACACTGAAGCTTTCTTT.

The V and J genes are TRBV27 and TRBJ2-3, with D possibly being TRBD2 (6 bases). This CDR3 contains 15 residues. Germline values: CDR1 MNHEY, CDR2 SMNVEV (reference sequence). The V end lost 3 bases, the J end lost 4 bases, and 14 bases lay between the germline ends. Here the CDR3 DNA reads TGTGCCAGCAGTTTCGGGGGTAATAGGGCAGATACGCAGTATTTT. Amino acids: CASSFGGNRADTQYF.

The genes are TRBV30 and TRBJ1-1; a possible D gene is TRBD1 (5 bases). V lost 2 bases, J lost 11 bases, and 12 bases lay in between. CDR1 and CDR2 from the germline V gene are GTSNPN and SVGIG (reference sequence). The CDR3 contains 11 residues. This CDR3 is CAWSLQGWAFF. For the CDR3, the DNA is TGTGCCTGGAGTTTGCAGGGTTGGGCTTTCTTT.

This clone has only a few counts. The DNA for the CDR3 is TGTGCCAGCAGTGACTTTTCCGGGACAGAAAGTGGTGAAGCTTTCTTT. Its protein is CASSDFSGTESGEAFF. The chain links TRBV25-1 to TRBJ1-1; TRBD1 matches at 7 bases. The V gene's germline CDR1 is MGHDK and CDR2 SYGVNS. The CDR3 covers 16 residues. Germline trimming cut 3 bases from V and 7 bases from J; bases unmatched to any gene: 14.

J is TRBJ1-1 and V is TRBV6-5, with D perhaps matching TRBD1 (5 bases). Germline V gene sequence: CDR1 MNHEY, CDR2 SVGAGI. Trimming pared 5 bases from V and 0 bases from J, leaving 7 bases between. This CDR3 is 13 amino acids long. CDR3 protein: CASSGGMNTEAFF. The CDR3, as DNA: TGTGCCAGCAGTGGGGGGATGAACACTGAAGCTTTCTTT.

Of note for this clone: Relative to the germline gene, one junction end is altered; a read error may explain this. This chain joins TRBV5-1 and TRBJ2-3; 9 bases match TRBD1. Germline assignment: CDR1 SGHRS and CDR2 YFSETQ. CDR3 size: 16 residues. CDR3 in amino acids: CANSLLQGAGTDTQYF. The CDR3 DNA reads as TGCGCCAACAGCTTGTTACAGGGGGCTGGCACAGATACGCAGTATTTT.

This rearrangement joins TRBV9 to TRBJ1-1, with D unclear. Trimming removed 5 bases at V and 1 base at J, with 9 bases between. Germline-derived CDR1 and CDR2 are SGDLS and YYNGEE. This CDR3 spans 13 amino acids. This CDR3 reads CASSRGRNTEAFF. CDR3 in DNA: TGTGCCAGCAGTCGTGGGAGGAACACTGAAGCTTTCTTT. The whole variable domain, filled in from reference TRBV9 and TRBJ1-1, reads DSGVTQTPKHLITATGQRVTLRCSPRSGDLSVYWYQQSLDQGLQFLIQYYNGEERAKGNILERFSAQQFPDLHSELNLSSLELGDSALYFCASSRGRNTEAFFGQGTRLTVV.

This clone was recorded only once. The chain couples TRBV6-5 to TRBJ1-1; D unresolved. Trimming stripped 5 bases from V and 5 bases from J, with 15 bases between. This CDR3 is built from 14 residues. Per the germline V gene, CDR1 is MNHEY and CDR2 is SVGAGI. CDR3 DNA: TGTGCCAGCAGTCCGGGGAGTAGGGAAACTGAAGCTTTCTTT. As protein: CASSPGSRETEAFF.

The chain combines TRBV6-5 with TRBJ1-1, with TRBD1 matching 10 bases. The CDR3 length is 16 residues. Germline CDR1 MNHEY, CDR2 SVGAGI. Trimming at V came to 0 bases and at J to 2 bases, leaving 3 bases not matched to a gene. As DNA, the CDR3 is TGTGCCAGCAGTTACTCCCGACAGGGGGCCAACACTGAAGCTTTCTTT. Its protein is CASSYSRQGANTEAFF.

V and J are TRBV7-9 and TRBJ1-1; D gene uncertain. Germline assignment: CDR1 SEHNR and CDR2 FQNEAQ (reference sequence). V was shortened by 3 bases and J by 2 bases, with 4 bases between the two germline ends. CDR3 length: 12 residues. CDR3 protein: CASSFLNTEAFF. The CDR3 DNA is TGTGCCAGCAGCTTTTTAAACACTGAAGCTTTCTTT.

The chain links TRBV9 to TRBJ2-5; the D is unclear. The CDR3 spans 14 residues. Germline loops: CDR1 SGDLS, CDR2 YYNGEE. Trimming removed 0 bases from V and 5 bases from J, with 11 bases in between. This CDR3 reads CASSVGTRRETQYF. As DNA, the CDR3 is TGTGCCAGCAGCGTAGGTACCCGCCGGGAGACCCAGTACTTC.

The chain combines TRBV4-2 with TRBJ1-2, with 9 bases identical to TRBD1. The CDR3 extends over 14 amino acids. Germline trimming cut 4 bases from V and 3 bases from J; bases unmatched to any gene: 3. Germline V gene lookup returns CDR1 LGHNA and CDR2 YNFKEQ. DNA of the CDR3: TGTGCCAGCAGCCCTCGGACAGGGGACTATGGCTACACCTTC. This gives the protein CASSPRTGDYGYTF.

The J gene is TRBJ1-5, the V gene TRBV10-2; D remains ambiguous. The CDR3 consists of 15 residues. Germline CDR1 and CDR2: WSHSY and SAAADI. The V end lost 3 bases, the J end lost 0 bases, and 9 bases lay between the germline ends. CDR3 in amino acids: CASSDRAASNQPQHF. The CDR3 coding sequence is TGCGCCAGCAGTGACCGCGCGGCTAGCAATCAGCCCCAGCATTTT.

V is TRBV29-1 and J is TRBJ2-3; 7 positions agree with TRBD2. The CDR3 runs 13 residues. Germline V gene sequence: CDR1 SQVTM, CDR2 ANQGSEA. V gave up 7 bases and J gave up 3 bases; unmatched junction bases: 7. The CDR3 DNA follows: TGCAGCGGAGAGATGGGAGGGACAGATACGCAGTATTTT. Translated, it gives CSGEMGGTDTQYF.

This clone was seen repeatedly, ten times or more. The chain employs TRBV28 and TRBJ2-6; 10 nucleotides align to TRBD2. The CDR3 has 19 residues. Germline trimming cut 4 bases from V and 0 bases from J; bases unmatched to any gene: 9. Germline V gene data show CDR1 as MDHEN and CDR2 as SYDVKM. DNA for the CDR3: TGTGCCAGCAGTTCCACCCTGACTAGCGGGTACTCTGGGGCCAACGTCCTGACTTTC. Translated, it gives CASSSTLTSGYSGANVLTF.

Here the CDR3 DNA reads TGTGCCACCAGCAGAGGTCAGGGACAGGGGAACGAGCAGTACTTC. It specifies CATSRGQGQGNEQYF. The rearrangement joins TRBV15 to TRBJ2-7, with 10 bases fitting TRBD1. The V gene end was trimmed by 1 base and the J gene end by 5 bases; junction bases not matched to a gene: 5. CDR1 is LNHNV, CDR2 YYDKDF, per germline (reference sequence). The CDR3 is 15 amino acids.

The V call is TRBV7-6, the J call TRBJ2-5; TRBD1 matches at 7 bases. Germline V CDR1 and CDR2: SGHVS, FNYEAQ. Losses at the gene ends were 5 bases for V and 1 base for J; bases not matched to a gene: 7. The CDR3 runs 15 residues. CDR3 nucleotides: TGTGCCAGCAGCCGACAACAGGGGTCCCAAGAGACCCAGTACTTC. Protein product: CASSRQQGSQETQYF.